This TCR beta chain was retrieved from a study of shared clonotypes between healthy human individuals. This CDR3 is built from 15 residues. Per the germline V gene, CDR1 is MNHEY and CDR2 is SMNVEV (reference sequence). V lost 6 bases to trimming and J lost 4 bases; unmatched junction nucleotides: 7. Original processing notes: Filtering differed, since immunoSEQ gave only junction sequences and no quality scores. Sequencing was performed with immunoSEQ multiplex PCR; in TCRdb, only in-frame clones are kept and a portion is missing. V and J calls and clone size are as listed in that table; D and trimming were resolved from the DNA. The sample includes 740,000 or so clones, more than 70% of them seen just once. In its sample, this clone was seen many times.

The sequenced sample consisted of memory CD4+ T cells sorted from blood. This sample's subset: CD45RA-negative fraction. V is TRBV27 and J is TRBJ2-5; 11 nucleotides line up with TRBD2. This TCR derives from a woman aged 30 to 39 in good health. The CDR3 protein is CASRLAGDSTETQYF. Here the CDR3 DNA reads TGTGCCAGCAGACTAGCGGGAGATTCTACAGAGACCCAGTACTTC.